The clone carrying this T cell receptor beta chain was seen ten or more times. This sample was included in a study of T-cell reconstitution after alpha-beta-depleted transplantation in children. From germline, CDR1 is SQVTM and CDR2 ANQGSEA. The CDR3 length is 13 residues. Trimming stripped 4 bases from V and 3 bases from J, with 13 bases between. Unique molecular identifiers featured in how the TCRbeta library was prepared. Using its own MiXCR run on the PCR reads, TCRdb lists one record per CDR3 protein. The top ten hold 3.8% of the sample, which has roughly 400,000 distinct CDR3 sequences, approximately 20% seen once.

The chain couples TRBV29-1 to TRBJ2-7; maybe TRBD1 (5 bases). The specimen comprised PBMCs from the stem cell graft donor, sampled from the stem cell graft. This TCR was recovered from a human donor who donated a stem cell graft to a child with acute myeloid leukemia. The CDR3 is CSVAPTGSYEQYF. CDR3 in DNA: TGCAGCGTTGCCCCCACAGGTAGCTACGAGCAGTACTTC.